The 25 T cell receptor beta chains below were found in one sample sequenced in a study of a mutant IDH1 vaccine in newly diagnosed glioma. Time point defined: week 47, end of study. Topical imiquimod was applied with each vaccine dose, which held 300 ug of mutant IDH1 20-mer peptide. No antigen is known for these receptors. The data were produced by immunoSEQ multiplex PCR, yet TCRdb's version contains in-frame clones alone and is incomplete. The table records around 65,000 clones, around 83% of them present only once. The sample in question was PBMCs, obtained from a glioma patient whose treatment included an IDH1 peptide vaccine. The source of these receptors is a man aged 25 to 45 with glioma.

The chain uses TRBV10-3 and TRBJ2-3; 12 bases align to TRBD2. V was clipped by 0 bases and J by 0 bases; unmatched bases: 4. CDR1 is ENHRY, CDR2 SYGVKD, per germline. The CDR3 has 18 residues. As DNA, the CDR3 is TGTGCCATCAGTGAGTCGACTAGCGGGGGCACTAGCACAGATACGCAGTATTTT. Translation: CAISESTSGGTSTDTQYF.

The chain combines TRBV5-6 with TRBJ1-6, with 8 bases that match TRBD1. This CDR3 has 15 residues. CDR1 SGHDT and CDR2 YYEEEE come from the germline V gene. The J segment lost 9 bases and the V segment lost 4 bases, leaving 9 bases of the junction unmatched. CDR3 loop: CASSRRGQVVSPLHF. The CDR3 DNA sequence: TGTGCCAGCAGCAGAAGGGGACAGGTAGTTTCACCCCTCCACTTT.

This clone showed up just once. The chain is built from TRBV19 and TRBJ2-7, with 9 positions matching TRBD1. J was trimmed by 3 bases and V by 1 base; bases with no gene match: 7. Germline lookup yields CDR1 LNHDA and CDR2 SQIVND (reference sequence). This CDR3 is built from 16 residues. The CDR3 reads CASSIVHRDRDYEQYF. CDR3 DNA: TGTGCCAGTAGTATAGTTCACCGGGACAGGGACTACGAGCAGTACTTC.

The rearrangement links TRBV18 to TRBJ1-3; no definite D call. CDR1 and CDR2 from the germline V gene are KGHSH and LQKENI. The CDR3 has 11 amino acids. V lost 8 bases and J lost 4, with 6 bases in between. CDR3 region: CASPRGNTIYF. The CDR3 DNA sequence: TGTGCCAGCCCTCGAGGAAACACCATATATTTT.

This clone was observed once. V gene TRBV7-8 combines with J gene TRBJ1-4; D perhaps matches TRBD1 (6 bases). This CDR3 has 16 amino acids. V was shortened by 5 bases and J by 0 bases, with 13 bases between the two germline ends. The germline gives CDR1 SGHVS, CDR2 FQNEAQ. In nucleotides, the CDR3 is TGTGCCAGCAGCGCCACAGGGACCGCAACTAATGAAAAACTGTTTTTT. As protein: CASSATGTATNEKLFF.

This rearrangement joins TRBV4-1 to TRBJ1-1; no definite D call. The V end was cut by 0 bases, the J end by 3 bases, with 17 bases between. Germline CDR1 MGHRA, CDR2 YSYEKL. CDR3 size: 17 residues. CDR3 residues: CASSQDLRAGGHTEAFF. The CDR3, as DNA: TGCGCCAGCAGCCAAGATCTGAGGGCCGGAGGACACACTGAAGCTTTCTTT.

The CDR3 DNA reads as TGTGCCAGCAGTATACAGACAGGCTCCTACGAGCAGTACTTC. It is translated as CASSIQTGSYEQYF. V gene TRBV6-5 combines with J gene TRBJ2-7, with a possible D match to TRBD1 (6 bases). V gave up 5 bases and J gave up 0 bases, with 11 bases separating them. CDR1 MNHEY and CDR2 SVGAGI come from the germline V gene. The CDR3 spans 14 residues.

This chain uses TRBV6-6 with TRBJ2-5; possible D gene TRBD2, 6 bases. This CDR3 is 14 amino acids long. From germline, CDR1 is MNHNY and CDR2 SVGAGI (reference sequence). V was trimmed by 4 bases and J by 3 bases, leaving 12 bases between them. CDR3 nucleotides: TGTGCCAGCAGTTTCGGAGGGGTAAAAGAGACCCAGTACTTC. Translation: CASSFGGVKETQYF.

The J gene is TRBJ1-1, the V gene TRBV10-2; 7 bases are a match to TRBD1. J gave up 5 bases and V 10 bases, and 7 bases lay outside the gene matches. Germline V gives CDR1 WSHSY, CDR2 SAAADI. The CDR3 length is 12 residues. The CDR3: CATRGYGTEAFF. The CDR3 DNA reads TGCGCCACCAGGGGGTACGGTACTGAAGCTTTCTTT.

The chain carries TRBV6-1 and TRBJ2-1; 7 bases match TRBD2. V shed 3 bases, J shed 3 bases, and the junction held 8 bases outside the gene matches. CDR1 MNHNS and CDR2 SASEGT come from the germline V gene. The CDR3 runs 16 residues. The CDR3 loop is CASSERWRGYYNEQFF. The CDR3 nucleotides read TGTGCCAGCAGTGAGCGGTGGCGGGGGTACTACAATGAGCAGTTCTTC.

This clone was observed a single time. This sequence joins TRBV4-1 and TRBJ2-3; the D is unclear. The CDR3 is 13 amino acids. The ends were cut back, 3 bases at V and 2 bases at J, with 6 bases in the middle. CDR1 and CDR2 from the germline V gene are MGHRA and YSYEKL. As DNA, the CDR3 is TGCGCCAGCAGCCAGGCTAACACAGATACGCAGTATTTT. This codes for CASSQANTDTQYF.

The rearrangement joins TRBV10-3 to TRBJ2-7, with TRBD1 matching over 7 bases. V was pared by 4 bases and J by 1 base, with 4 bases of the junction left unmatched. The V gene's germline CDR1 is ENHRY and CDR2 SYGVKD. The CDR3 length is 14 residues. CDR3 protein: CAISGTGRSYEQYF. The CDR3 DNA sequence: TGTGCCATCAGTGGGACAGGACGATCCTACGAGCAGTACTTC.

The J gene is TRBJ1-1, the V gene TRBV6-6; D ambiguous. The CDR3 consists of 12 residues. Germline V gives CDR1 MNHNY, CDR2 SVGAGI (reference sequence). The V and J ends lost 0 bases and 6 bases respectively, with 5 bases between them. CDR3 in DNA: TGTGCCAGCAGTTACTCGGGTGCTGAAGCTTTCTTT. It translates to CASSYSGAEAFF.

This clone was observed once. The V and J genes are TRBV6-5 and TRBJ1-1; D gene unclear. There are 14 residues in the CDR3. Deletions cut 8 bases from V and 7 bases from J, with 20 bases between. Germline loops: CDR1 MNHEY, CDR2 SVGAGI. The CDR3 DNA follows: TGTGCCAGCTTCGCTCGAGGGTGGATGGGTGAAGCTTTCTTT. As protein: CASFARGWMGEAFF.

The chain is built from TRBV10-2 and TRBJ2-5, with TRBD2 matching 8 bases. J was trimmed by 2 bases and V by 5 bases; bases with no gene match: 10. Germline CDR1 is WSHSY and CDR2 is SAAADI. The CDR3 has 16 amino acids. CDR3 in DNA: TGCGCCAGCAGTTCAACTAGCGGAACCCTACAAGAGACCCAGTACTTC. As protein: CASSSTSGTLQETQYF.

The chain uses TRBV6-5 and TRBJ1-6; possible D gene TRBD1, 5 bases. Germline V gene lookup returns CDR1 MNHEY and CDR2 SVGAGI. Between the trimmed V and J ends, which lost 5 bases and 7 bases, there was a span of 15 bases. The CDR3 is 15 amino acids. The CDR3 DNA reads TGTGCCAGCAGTACTCAGGGTTCTAGGAATTCACCCCTCCACTTT. It yields the protein CASSTQGSRNSPLHF.

J is TRBJ1-1 and V is TRBV2; D uncertain. V lost 8 bases and J 1 base, leaving 5 bases between the germline ends. This CDR3 contains 11 residues. Germline lookup yields CDR1 SNHLY and CDR2 FYNNEI. CDR3 loop: CASSRNTEAFF. CDR3 coding DNA: TGTGCCAGCTCCCGGAACACTGAAGCTTTCTTT.

Here the CDR3 reads CASSVQGVESEQYF. The CDR3 region has the DNA TGTGCCAGCAGCGTCCAGGGTGTAGAGTCCGAGCAGTACTTC. The genes are TRBV9 and TRBJ2-7; the D gene is possibly TRBD1 (5 bases). The CDR3 sequence is 14 residues long. Germline V gives CDR1 SGDLS, CDR2 YYNGEE. The V gene lost 2 bases and the J gene lost 6 bases, with 15 bases spanning the gap.

The CDR3 DNA is TGTGCCAGCCGTTTTTCGGGGACAGTTAATGAAAAACTGTTTTTT. This gives the protein CASRFSGTVNEKLFF. The V gene is TRBV6-5, the J gene TRBJ1-4, with 7 nucleotides matching TRBD1. V trimming: 8 bases; J trimming: 4 bases; junction bases outside the gene matches: 10. Germline-derived CDR1 and CDR2 are MNHEY and SVGAGI. CDR3 length: 15 amino acids.

The gene calls are TRBV5-1 and TRBJ1-4, with unresolved D. Germline lookup yields CDR1 SGHRS and CDR2 YFSETQ. Between the trimmed V and J ends, which lost 5 bases and 4 bases, there was a span of 15 bases. The CDR3 sequence is 15 residues long. CDR3 DNA: TGCGCCAGCAGAGCCCGGGATGGCTTTAATGAAAAACTGTTTTTT. Amino acids: CASRARDGFNEKLFF.

This rearrangement joins TRBV9 to TRBJ2-5; TRBD2 agrees at 8 bases. The CDR3 contains 18 residues. The J segment lost 1 base and the V segment lost 1 base, leaving 12 bases of the junction unmatched. Germline lookup yields CDR1 SGDLS and CDR2 YYNGEE. This chain's CDR3 is CASSVSRGSGGSQETQYF. Written as DNA, the CDR3 is TGTGCCAGCAGCGTATCGAGAGGGAGCGGGGGATCCCAAGAGACCCAGTACTTC.

This clone was seen just once. The rearrangement uses TRBV4-1 and TRBJ1-4, with D possibly TRBD1 on 5 matching bases. Germline V gene data show CDR1 as MGHRA and CDR2 as YSYEKL. Between the trimmed V and J ends, which lost 1 base and 3 bases, there was a span of 9 bases. The CDR3 contains 15 residues. CDR3: CASSQVGAANEKLFF. The CDR3 DNA follows: TGCGCCAGCAGCCAAGTTGGGGCAGCTAATGAAAAACTGTTTTTT.

This clone has more than one count but fewer than ten. This chain uses TRBV4-1 with TRBJ1-5, with D tentatively TRBD1 (6 bases). The CDR3 loop spans 15 amino acids. V was shortened by 1 base and J by 5 bases, with 12 bases between the two germline ends. The germline gives CDR1 MGHRA, CDR2 YSYEKL. The CDR3 DNA sequence: TGCGCCAGCAGCCAAGCGACAGGAGGTTATCAGCCCCAGCATTTT. This sequence encodes CASSQATGGYQPQHF.

The rearrangement uses TRBV5-1 and TRBJ1-2; TRBD1 matches at 9 bases. V shed 4 bases and J 1 base; nucleotides not matched to a gene: 11. The CDR3 contains 17 residues. The V gene's germline CDR1 is SGHRS and CDR2 YFSETQ. CDR3 region: CASSQNPTGQGNYGYTF. CDR3 sequence (DNA): TGCGCCAGCAGCCAAAACCCAACGGGACAGGGTAACTATGGCTACACCTTC.

About this clone itself: The sample holds other DNA sequences that translate to the same CDR3. The chain has TRBV5-6 and TRBJ2-7; TRBD2 matches at 8 bases. The CDR3 runs 13 residues. With 3 bases clipped from V and 4 bases from J, the junction kept 3 bases outside the gene matches. Germline CDR1 SGHDT, CDR2 YYEEEE. The CDR3 DNA reads TGTGCCAGCAGCTGGGGGACTAGTTACGAGCAGTACTTC. This translates into CASSWGTSYEQYF. Supplemented by reference TRBV5-6 and TRBJ2-7, the full variable domain reads DAGVTQSPTHLIKTRGQQVTLRCSPKSGHDTVSWYQQALGQGPQFIFQYYEEEERQRGNFPDRFSGHQFPNYSSELNVNALLLGDSALYLCASSWGTSYEQYFGPGTRLTVT.